These T cell receptor beta chains were read from a single sample in a study of cytomegalovirus exposure and HLA in healthy donors. Sequencing used immunoSEQ multiplex PCR; TCRdb keeps in-frame clones, though not all of them. The sample gives roughly 200,000 clones, 75% of which show up once; 2.9% is in the top ten. Sequences were obtained from PBMCs. Receptor source: a male donor in good health and CMV-seronegative. Both conserved end residues are part of each CDR3. A D gene is named only where the DNA matches it firmly. Where a row states a size, it is once, few, many or the class of an expanded clone; other rows omit it.

v_call	j_call	d_call	clone_size	cdr3_aa	cdr3_nt
TRBV7-3	TRBJ2-1	TRBD2	.	CASSRRASGGLEQFF	TGTGCCAGCAGCAGAAGGGCTAGCGGGGGGCTCGAGCAGTTCTTC
TRBV27	TRBJ1-5	.	.	CASGLQFNQPQHF	TGTGCCAGCGGGTTACAGTTCAATCAGCCCCAGCATTTT
TRBV28	TRBJ1-5	.	.	CASSLQSGAQHF	TGTGCCAGCAGTTTGCAGAGCGGGGCCCAGCATTTT
TRBV28	TRBJ1-5	.	few	CASSKGGGNEPQHF	TGTGCCAGCAGTAAAGGGGGGGGTAATGAGCCCCAGCATTTT
TRBV10-1	TRBJ1-5	.	.	CASSAGGVDQPQHF	TGCGCCAGCAGTGCGGGGGGGGTCGATCAGCCCCAGCATTTT
TRBV11-1	TRBJ2-7	TRBD2	.	CASSPLSTSGRPQYF	TGTGCCAGCAGCCCCCTATCGACTAGCGGGAGGCCTCAGTACTTC
TRBV27	TRBJ2-3	.	.	CASSPLSTDTQYF	TGTGCCAGCAGTCCACTCAGCACAGATACGCAGTATTTT
TRBV15	TRBJ1-5	.	.	CATSRVRGNQPQHF	TGTGCCACCAGCAGAGTCCGGGGCAATCAGCCCCAGCATTTT
TRBV15	TRBJ2-1	TRBD2	.	CATSRDGRGGSEQFF	TGTGCCACCAGCAGAGATGGTCGGGGGGGAAGTGAGCAGTTCTTC
TRBV7-9	TRBJ1-1	.	few	CASSYQGEGTEAFF	TGTGCCAGCAGTTACCAGGGTGAAGGCACTGAAGCTTTCTTT
TRBV28	TRBJ1-1	TRBD1	.	CASRSRGPTEAFF	TGTGCCAGCAGATCCAGGGGGCCCACTGAAGCTTTCTTT
TRBV6-5	TRBJ1-6	TRBD1	few	CASSSTGGNSPLHF	TGTGCCAGCAGTTCGACAGGGGGTAATTCACCCCTCCACTTT
TRBV7-8	TRBJ1-5	TRBD1	once	CASSFGQGEQPQHF	TGTGCCAGCAGCTTCGGACAGGGGGAGCAGCCCCAGCATTTT
TRBV29-1	TRBJ1-2	TRBD1	few	CSVDRENLYGYTF	TGCAGCGTGGACAGGGAAAACCTCTATGGCTACACCTTC
TRBV7-9	TRBJ2-1	TRBD2	.	CASSEGTSGFEQFF	TGTGCCAGCAGCGAAGGGACTAGCGGTTTTGAGCAGTTCTTC
TRBV7-9	TRBJ1-2	TRBD1	.	CASSLGTGIYGYTF	TGTGCCAGCAGCCTGGGGACAGGGATCTATGGCTACACCTTC
TRBV6-5	TRBJ1-5	.	.	CASRAGNQPQHF	TGTGCCAGCCGGGCAGGGAATCAGCCCCAGCATTTT
TRBV30	TRBJ1-6	.	few	CAWSANSPLHF	TGTGCCTGGAGTGCAAATTCACCCCTCCACTTT
TRBV7-6	TRBJ2-1	TRBD2	.	CASSGLENEQFF	TGTGCCAGCAGCGGACTAGAAAATGAGCAGTTCTTC
TRBV28	TRBJ1-1	.	.	CASSGGGRLNTEAFF	TGTGCCAGCAGTGGGGGGGGACGGCTGAACACTGAAGCTTTCTTT
TRBV4-1	TRBJ2-1	.	.	CASSLRIQLAGNEQFF	TGCGCCAGCAGCCTCCGGATCCAATTAGCCGGCAATGAGCAGTTCTTC
TRBV10-3	TRBJ1-5	.	once	CAISESQGLNQPQHF	TGTGCCATCAGTGAGTCGCAGGGCCTAAATCAGCCCCAGCATTTT
TRBV6-5	TRBJ2-5	TRBD1	.	CASRADRGRETQYF	TGTGCCAGCAGGGCGGACAGGGGGCGAGAGACCCAGTACTTC
TRBV7-9	TRBJ2-7	.	once	CASSLERREQYF	TGTGCCAGCAGCTTAGAGCGTCGCGAGCAGTACTTC
TRBV7-8	TRBJ1-5	.	.	CASSSYSNQPQHF	TGTGCCAGCAGCTCTTATAGCAATCAGCCCCAGCATTTT
TRBV30	TRBJ2-2	.	.	CAWMVETLTGELFF	TGTGCCTGGATGGTCGAGACACTCACCGGGGAGCTGTTTTTT
TRBV10-2	TRBJ2-1	.	few	CASSDSIANRQFF	TGCGCCAGCAGTGATTCGATAGCGAACCGGCAGTTCTTC
TRBV28	TRBJ1-5	TRBD1	.	CASLGHLRGQPQHF	TGTGCCAGTCTGGGACACCTCAGGGGGCAGCCCCAGCATTTT
TRBV4-1	TRBJ2-7	.	.	CASSQDLKAGYYEQYF	TGCGCCAGCAGCCAAGATTTAAAGGCAGGATACTACGAGCAGTACTTC
TRBV19	TRBJ2-1	.	once	CASSIRGDTYNEQFF	TGTGCCAGTAGTATCAGGGGCGATACCTACAATGAGCAGTTCTTC
TRBV27	TRBJ2-6	.	.	CASKIAGANVLTF	TGTGCCAGCAAGATCGCGGGGGCCAACGTCCTGACTTTC
TRBV6-5	TRBJ2-7	.	.	CASSAGGNYEQYF	TGTGCCAGCAGTGCTGGCGGAAACTACGAGCAGTACTTC
TRBV16	TRBJ1-2	.	.	CASSQSGTTNYGYTF	TGTGCCAGCAGCCAATCCGGGACAACTAACTATGGCTACACCTTC
TRBV6-5	TRBJ1-1	.	.	CASSYGAGEAFF	TGTGCCAGCAGTTACGGGGCAGGTGAAGCTTTCTTT
TRBV9	TRBJ2-7	.	once	CASSVGATYEQYF	TGTGCCAGCAGCGTAGGCGCTACCTACGAGCAGTACTTC
TRBV9	TRBJ2-1	TRBD2	.	CASSRLGGAGGGSEQFF	TGTGCCAGCAGCCGGCTCGGGGGGGCGGGAGGAGGGAGTGAGCAGTTCTTC
TRBV4-1	TRBJ2-6	.	few	CASSQERLSGANVLTF	TGCGCCAGCAGCCAAGAGAGACTCTCCGGGGCCAACGTCCTGACTTTC
TRBV7-2	TRBJ2-7	TRBD1	.	CASSRGQGLEQYF	TGTGCCAGCAGCCGGGGACAGGGGCTCGAGCAGTACTTC
TRBV6-1	TRBJ2-3	.	.	CASANGQGWADTQYF	TGTGCCAGCGCCAATGGGCAGGGGTGGGCGGATACGCAGTATTTT
TRBV6-6	TRBJ1-1	TRBD1	few	CASSYSRGQGFPEAFF	TGTGCCAGCAGTTACTCGCGGGGACAGGGATTTCCTGAAGCTTTCTTT
TRBV6-6	TRBJ1-5	.	.	CASSRDWGNQPQHF	TGTGCCAGCAGCAGGGACTGGGGCAATCAGCCCCAGCATTTT
TRBV19	TRBJ1-5	.	.	CASRGGAGESWSNQPQHF	TGTGCCAGTAGGGGGGGGGCTGGAGAGAGTTGGAGCAATCAGCCCCAGCATTTT
TRBV4-1	TRBJ1-2	TRBD1	.	CASSQGQGTYGYTF	TGCGCCAGCAGCCAGGGACAGGGCACCTATGGCTACACCTTC
TRBV5-1	TRBJ2-2	TRBD1	.	CASSPGTGSGTGELFF	TGCGCCAGCAGCCCGGGGACAGGGAGCGGGACCGGGGAGCTGTTTTTT
TRBV9	TRBJ1-5	.	once	CASSVSGQLNQPQHF	TGTGCCAGCAGCGTATCAGGACAGCTCAATCAGCCCCAGCATTTT
TRBV6-6	TRBJ2-7	TRBD1	.	CASSSLGQGYEQYF	TGTGCCAGCAGTTCGCTGGGACAGGGGTACGAGCAGTACTTC
TRBV7-8	TRBJ1-2	TRBD1	.	CASRAGGDYGYTF	TGTGCCAGCAGGGCAGGGGGCGACTATGGCTACACCTTC
TRBV28	TRBJ2-7	.	few	CASSFLSYEQYF	TGTGCCAGCAGTTTTTTATCTTACGAGCAGTACTTC
TRBV6-5	TRBJ1-6	.	.	CASSYSGSPLHF	TGTGCCAGCAGTTACTCGGGCTCACCCCTCCACTTT
TRBV30	TRBJ2-7	.	.	CALQGVTSYEQYF	TGTGCCTTACAGGGAGTCACCTCCTACGAGCAGTACTTC
TRBV25-1	TRBJ1-1	.	.	CASSEFSPLAGTEAFF	TGTGCCAGCAGTGAATTCTCGCCTTTGGCGGGCACTGAAGCTTTCTTT
TRBV30	TRBJ2-1	TRBD1	few	CAWQTGNGNEQFF	TGTGCCTGGCAGACAGGGAATGGGAATGAGCAGTTCTTC
TRBV6-1	TRBJ2-5	TRBD1	.	CASSRDRGSKETQYF	TGTGCCAGCAGCCGGGACAGGGGTTCTAAGGAGACCCAGTACTTC
TRBV2	TRBJ1-2	.	.	CATSQGTNYGYTF	TGTGCCACCTCCCAGGGAACTAACTATGGCTACACCTTC
TRBV6-6	TRBJ2-1	TRBD2	.	CASTGTLGTSGMEQFF	TGTGCCAGCACCGGGACTTTAGGGACTAGCGGGATGGAGCAGTTCTTC